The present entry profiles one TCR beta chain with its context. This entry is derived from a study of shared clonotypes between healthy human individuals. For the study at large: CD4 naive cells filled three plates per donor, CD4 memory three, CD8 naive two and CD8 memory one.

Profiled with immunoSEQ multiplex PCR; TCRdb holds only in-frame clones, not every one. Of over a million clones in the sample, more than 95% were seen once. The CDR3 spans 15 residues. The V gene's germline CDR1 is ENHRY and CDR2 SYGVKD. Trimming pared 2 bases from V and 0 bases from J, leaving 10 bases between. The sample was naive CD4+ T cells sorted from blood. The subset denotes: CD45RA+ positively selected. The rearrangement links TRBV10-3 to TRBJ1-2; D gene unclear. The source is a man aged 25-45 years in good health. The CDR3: CAISEGLASNYGYTF. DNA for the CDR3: TGTGCCATCAGTGAGGGATTGGCTTCTAACTATGGCTACACCTTC.